The 9 T cell receptor beta chains below were found in one sample sequenced in a study of blood T cells in healthy people across ages. The second PCR ran about 6 to 11 cycles with a sample-barcoded 5' primer and J-beta primers. TCRdb re-called the 5' RACE reads with MiXCR, one entry per CDR3 protein. Among fewer than 900,000 distinct CDR3 sequences listed, 36% were seen once. The sequenced sample consisted of blood. The receptor source for this set is a man in his late teens or twenties in good health.

In the case of this clonotype: One end of the junction is discordant with germline, which a read error may explain. The chain combines TRBV5-1 with TRBJ1-1; 11 nucleotides match TRBD1. The CDR3 has 16 residues. CDR1 and CDR2 from the germline V gene are SGHRS and YFSETQ. As DNA, the CDR3 is TGTGCCAGCAGCTCTGGACAGGGGGCTGGAAACACTGAAGCTTTCTTT. Translating gives CASSSGQGAGNTEAFF.

The chain combines TRBV5-1 with TRBJ2-7; the D gene could be TRBD1 or TRBD2 (5 bases each). There are 13 residues in the CDR3. CDR1 and CDR2 (germline): SGHRS, YFSETQ. V was cut by 7 bases and J by 3 bases, with 14 bases left in between. CDR3 sequence (DNA): TGCGCCAGCCGCGAGGGGCTCGACTACGAGCAGTACTTC. Encoded protein: CASREGLDYEQYF.

This clonotype showed up just a few times. V is TRBV7-9 and J is TRBJ1-2; D remains unclear. Trimming pared 4 bases from V and 5 bases from J, leaving 11 bases between. The CDR3 runs to 13 residues. Germline CDR1 and CDR2: SEHNR and FQNEAQ (reference sequence). The CDR3 sequence is CASSSGSDYGYTF. The CDR3 DNA reads TGTGCCAGCAGCTCGGGCAGCGATTATGGCTACACCTTC. Using reference TRBV7-9 and TRBJ1-2 for the parts outside the CDR3, the full variable domain is DTGVSQNPRHKITKRGQNVTFRCDPISEHNRLYWYRQTLGQGPEFLTYFQNEAQLEKSRLLSDRFSAERPKGSFSTLEIQRTEQGDSAMYLCASSSGSDYGYTFGSGTRLTVV.

This chain connects TRBV12-3 or TRBV12-4 to TRBJ1-2, with D possibly matching TRBD1 (5 bases). Trimming took off 6 bases at V and 0 bases at J, with 14 bases between the two ends. There are 15 residues in the CDR3. The CDR3 region is CASSSNDSPNYGYTF. CDR3 nucleotides: TGTGCCAGCAGCTCGAATGACAGTCCTAACTATGGCTACACCTTC.

The chain is built from TRBV7-6 and TRBJ1-6; possibly TRBD1 for D (5 bases). Germline CDR1 and CDR2: SGHVS and FNYEAQ. The CDR3 has 16 amino acids. V was shortened by 5 bases and J by 6 bases, with 17 bases between the two germline ends. As DNA, the CDR3 is TGTGCCAGCAGCCCTGGGACCGTACCCTTTAATTCACCCCTCCACTTT. As protein: CASSPGTVPFNSPLHF.

This chain links TRBV15 with TRBJ2-5; the match to TRBD1 covers 10 bases. The J segment lost 11 bases and the V segment lost 9 bases, leaving 18 bases of the junction unmatched. Germline loops: CDR1 LNHNV, CDR2 YYDKDF (reference sequence). The CDR3 spans 15 residues. CDR3 in amino acids: CATHPGDRGRNEQYF. CDR3 in DNA: TGTGCCACACATCCTGGGGACAGGGGCCGAAATGAGCAGTACTTC. The whole variable domain, filled in from reference TRBV15 and TRBJ2-5, reads DAMVIQNPRYQVTQFGKPVTLSCSQTLNHNVMYWYQQKSSQAPKLLFHYYDKDFNNEADTPDNFQSRRPNTSFCFLDIRSPGLGDTAMYLCATHPGDRGRNEQYFGPGTRLLVL.

As for this clonotype: Just one base apart from a much larger clone, this may be a read error. The chain couples TRBV6-5 to TRBJ2-7; 7 bases map to TRBD2. Unmatched junction bases numbered 9, after V lost 0 bases and J lost 7 bases. The germline V gene encodes CDR1 MNHEY and CDR2 SVGAGI. The CDR3 totals 15 residues. The CDR3 bases are TGTGCCAGCAGTTACTCTGGGGGGGGGATCAATGAGCAGTACTTC. As protein: CASSYSGGGINEQYF.

This clonotype turned up a few times. J is TRBJ2-7 and V is TRBV28; D may be TRBD1 or TRBD2 (5 bases each). The CDR3 is 14 residues long. V gave up 5 bases and J gave up 4 bases, with 15 bases separating them. Germline V gene sequence: CDR1 MDHEN, CDR2 SYDVKM. The CDR3 nucleotides are TGTGCCAGCAGTCCCCATCAGGGCGGGTACGAGCAGTACTTC. Its translation: CASSPHQGGYEQYF.

This clonotype was recorded only once. The chain joins TRBV28 to TRBJ1-5; D unclear. V was cut by 3 bases and J by 4 bases, with 10 bases left in between. CDR3 length equals 14 residues. CDR1 is MDHEN, CDR2 SYDVKM, per germline. In DNA form, the CDR3 reads TGTGCCAGCAGTTTCCGACTACCAAATCAGCCCCAGCATTTT. Translation gives CASSFRLPNQPQHF.